This TCR beta chain was documented in a study of T-cell reconstitution after alpha-beta-depleted transplantation in children. Overall study findings and caveats: Newly made T cells mostly supplied T-cell counts and diversity one year after transplant. Reportedly, only several hundred clones from non-depleted graft cells drove alpha-beta T-cell counts at about two months.

This clonotype was observed at least ten times. Its antigen is not identified. Trimming left V 10 bases short and J 5 bases short, with 20 bases between. Germline V CDR1 and CDR2: SGHAT, FQNNGV. The CDR3 covers 15 residues. This sample's TCRbeta library carried unique molecular identifier barcodes. TCRdb passed the PCR reads through MiXCR, listing each CDR3 protein once. The data show about 110,000 distinct CDR3 sequences, 10% seen once. The chain uses TRBV11-2 and TRBJ2-2; D possibly corresponds to TRBD2 (6 bases). The material was PBMCs, obtained before TCRalphabeta/CD19-depleted stem cell transplant. The clonotype comes from a boy younger than 10 with acute lymphoblastic leukemia, due to receive a stem cell transplant. CDR3 sequence (DNA): TGTGCCACCGCCGGGGTGCGGGCGGGGACCGGGGAGCTGTTTTTT. This encodes CATAGVRAGTGELFF.